This entry concerns a single T cell receptor (beta chain). The target antigen is unknown. This sample is drawn from a study of T-cell memory formation after mild COVID-19. Study-level points and caveats: Within pre-infection memory, some responding clones were found, suggesting cross-reactive memory joined.

Using its own MiXCR run on the 5' RACE reads, TCRdb lists one record per CDR3 protein. The sample lists roughly 49,000 distinct CDR3 sequences; about 28% were seen once. Sequencing used PBMCs or a T cell subset sorted from them (not recorded which). This sequence originates from a man between 18 and 29 years old who had mild COVID-19 (a few samples of this study predate the infection). Cell type and time point are not known.

The CDR3 here is CASSGTGTSSYPDTQYF. The CDR3 DNA follows: TGCGCCAGCAGCGGGACCGGGACTAGCTCTTATCCAGATACGCAGTATTTT. The chain employs TRBV5-1 and TRBJ2-3; 9 bases fit TRBD2. J was trimmed by 4 bases and V by 4 bases; bases with no gene match: 13. The CDR3 runs to 17 residues. The germline V gene has CDR1 SGHRS and CDR2 YFSETQ. Variable domain in full (rest from reference TRBV5-1 and TRBJ2-3): KAGVTQTPRYLIKTRGQQVTLSCSPISGHRSVSWYQQTPGQGLQFLFEYFSETQRNKGNFPGRFSGRQFSNSRSEMNVSTLELGDSALYLCASSGTGTSSYPDTQYFGPGTRLTVL.